The source of this T cell receptor beta chain is a study of lymphopenia after photon versus proton radiotherapy. Sequencing used immunoSEQ multiplex PCR; TCRdb keeps in-frame clones, though not all of them. The table lists about 29,000 clones, roughly 87% of them singletons. The trim removed 7 bases at V and 2 bases at J, leaving 9 bases unmatched. The germline CDR1 and CDR2 sequences are SGHRS and YFSETQ. The CDR3 runs to 15 residues. The sequenced sample was peripheral blood, obtained from a patient treated with proton-based radiotherapy. This clonotype was obtained from a woman aged 55-70 years with cholangiocarcinoma. Some clones in this sample may be carry-over from other donors' samples. The chain carries TRBV5-1 and TRBJ2-1; 7 bases agree with TRBD2. The CDR3 DNA reads as TGCGCCAGCCGGACCGGGACTACGACCTACAATGAGCAGTTCTTC. Its translation is CASRTGTTTYNEQFF.